This TCR beta chain was profiled in a study of cytomegalovirus exposure and HLA in healthy donors. Study as a whole: Genotyping of roughly 400 donors showed that over 65% belonged to the Caucasian-associated ancestry cluster. Notes on the study in general: TCR beta V- and J-gene trimming was later associated with a missense DCLRE1C variant.

With 60 Vbeta and 13 Jbeta primers, the PCR was carried out. Measured with immunoSEQ multiplex PCR; TCRdb has only the in-frame clones, and not every one. The table has some 190,000 clones, 65% to 85% seen once. In regard to this clone: No antigen is known for it.

The CDR3 covers 14 residues. V dropped 6 bases and J dropped 8; count of bases not matched to a gene: 10. Germline values: CDR1 MGHDK, CDR2 SYGVNS. The sample taken for sequencing was PBMCs. This TCR derives from a girl aged 10 to 17 in good health and CMV-seropositive. The chain carries TRBV25-1 and TRBJ2-7, with 10 bases identical to TRBD2. The DNA of the CDR3 is TGTGCCAGCAGCTTAACTAGCGGGATCGATCAGCAGTACTTC. It is translated as CASSLTSGIDQQYF.